The rows below give T cell receptor beta chains drawn from one sample of a study of blood T cell repertoires in COVID-19. Only in-frame clones appear in the TCRdb table, and some are missing; sequencing was by immunoSEQ multiplex PCR. The sample includes about 190,000 clones, 83% seen only once; the top ten take roughly 6.1%. The sequenced sample consisted of peripheral blood. These receptors came from a woman between 40 and 50 years old with acute or convalescent COVID-19. Each CDR3 is given with its conserved first and last residue. Each record gives: clone size, J gene, D gene, V gene, CDR3 DNA, CDR3 protein. A D gene is named only where the DNA matches it firmly. Rows may omit the clone size; those that give it use once, few, many or a size class.

NA,TRBJ1-2,TRBD1,TRBV7-8,TGTGCCAGCAGCGCCCGACAGGGCTATGGCTACACCTTC,CASSARQGYGYTF
NA,TRBJ2-1,NA,TRBV28,NA,CASILDRGYNEQFF
NA,TRBJ2-1,NA,TRBV5-4,TGTGCCAGCAGCTTAAGGGCAGGGGTCGCTTACAATGAGCAGTTCTTC,CASSLRAGVAYNEQFF
NA,TRBJ2-3,TRBD2,TRBV4-1,TGCGCCAGCAAATCCGTAGCGGGGGGGCGGGAGAATACGCAGTATTTT,CASKSVAGGRENTQYF
NA,TRBJ2-7,TRBD1,TRBV19,TGTGCCAGTAGCCAATTAGGGACAGGGCTCTCCGAGCAGTACTTC,CASSQLGTGLSEQYF
NA,TRBJ1-6,TRBD1,TRBV5-1,TGCGCCAGCAGCCCCGACAGGGCAACCGGTAATTCACCCCTCCACTTT,CASSPDRATGNSPLHF
NA,TRBJ2-5,NA,TRBV27,TGTGCCAGCAGTCCCCCCGGGGAGACCCAGTACTTC,CASSPPGETQYF
NA,TRBJ2-3,TRBD2,TRBV11-2,TGTGCCAGCAGCTTAGTTGGCGGGACTATAGATACGCAGTATTTT,CASSLVGGTIDTQYF
NA,TRBJ1-2,TRBD1,TRBV6-5,TGTGCCAGCAGTTACCTGGACAGGGACGCCGGCTACACCTTC,CASSYLDRDAGYTF
NA,TRBJ1-1,NA,TRBV19,TGTGCCAGTAGTAAGGGGGTGATGAACACTGAAGCTTTCTTT,CASSKGVMNTEAFF
few,TRBJ1-4,TRBD1,TRBV6-6,TGTGCCAGCAGTTATTCCGGGACAGGGATTGAAAAACTGTTTTTT,CASSYSGTGIEKLFF
NA,TRBJ1-2,NA,TRBV30,TGTGCCTGGAGTGTATTAATAATGGACTCCTATGGCTACACCTTC,CAWSVLIMDSYGYTF
few,TRBJ1-3,TRBD1,TRBV5-1,TGCGCCAGCAGCCCAACCGGGACAGCCTCTGGAAACACCATATATTTT,CASSPTGTASGNTIYF
NA,TRBJ1-6,NA,TRBV5-4,TGTGCCAGCAGCTTAACCCGACTAAGTAGGGCCTATAATTCACCCCTCCACTTT,CASSLTRLSRAYNSPLHF
NA,TRBJ2-5,NA,TRBV29-1,TGCAGCGTGGGAACAGGGGGACTACAAGAGACCCAGTACTTC,CSVGTGGLQETQYF
NA,TRBJ1-3,TRBD1,TRBV2,TGTGCCAGCACGGAGGGGGCAGGAGGAAACACCATATATTTT,CASTEGAGGNTIYF
NA,TRBJ2-3,NA,TRBV6-6,TGTGCCAGCAGTTACTCGATCCAGCGGGTGATGGATACGCAGTATTTT,CASSYSIQRVMDTQYF
NA,TRBJ1-6,NA,TRBV7-2,TGTGCCAGCAGCCAACAGGCTGCGGTTTCACCCCTCCACTTT,CASSQQAAVSPLHF
NA,TRBJ1-5,NA,TRBV28,TGTGCCAGCGAGGGCAATCAGCCCCAGCATTTT,CASEGNQPQHF
NA,TRBJ2-7,TRBD1,TRBV3-1/TRBV3-2,TGTGCCAGCAGCCATTCCGGGACAGGGGCCTTGGGGCAGTACTTC,CASSHSGTGALGQYF
NA,TRBJ2-1,TRBD2,TRBV19,TGTGCCAGTAGTCCCGGGACTAGCGGGAGTAAATCCAATGAGCAGTTCTTC,CASSPGTSGSKSNEQFF
NA,TRBJ2-7,TRBD1,TRBV2,TGTGCCAGCAGTGAAGCTTACAGGGGTTACGAGCAGTACTTC,CASSEAYRGYEQYF
NA,TRBJ2-1,NA,TRBV4-2,TGTGCCAGCAGCCAAGATTCGTACAGGGATCGAAATGAGCAGTTCTTC,CASSQDSYRDRNEQFF
NA,TRBJ2-1,TRBD2,TRBV7-3,TGTGCCAGCAGCTCATACGGGACTAGCGGCGTCAATGAGCAGTTCTTC,CASSSYGTSGVNEQFF
NA,TRBJ2-7,TRBD1,TRBV3-1/TRBV3-2,TGTGCCAGCAGCCAGGGGATGGGACAGGGGGGCTACGAGCAGTACTTC,CASSQGMGQGGYEQYF
NA,TRBJ1-1,NA,TRBV2,TGTGCCAGCGGAAAACAGGGGAACACTGAAGCTTTCTTT,CASGKQGNTEAFF
NA,TRBJ2-1,TRBD1,TRBV4-2,TGTGCCAGCAGCCGAGAGACAGGGGGGTACAATGAGCAGTTCTTC,CASSRETGGYNEQFF
once,TRBJ2-6,NA,TRBV24-1,TGTGCCACCAGTGATTTCGGGGTTAACTCTGGGGCCAACGTCCTGACTTTC,CATSDFGVNSGANVLTF
NA,TRBJ2-7,NA,TRBV29-1,TGCAGCGTTGACGAGGGCAGCCCCTACGAGCAGTACTTC,CSVDEGSPYEQYF
NA,TRBJ1-1,NA,TRBV29-1,TGCAGCGTTGTGACAGACAACACTGAAGCTTTCTTT,CSVVTDNTEAFF
NA,TRBJ2-7,TRBD1,TRBV29-1,TGCAGCGTTGAACGGGACAGGGGGTCCGAGCAGTACTTC,CSVERDRGSEQYF
NA,TRBJ1-5,NA,TRBV7-6,TGTGCCAGCAGCTTACGAGATAGCAATCAGCCCCAGCATTTT,CASSLRDSNQPQHF
NA,TRBJ2-7,NA,TRBV28,TGTGCCAGCAGTTCGCCAGGATCTCAAACCTACGAGCAGTACTTC,CASSSPGSQTYEQYF
NA,TRBJ2-1,NA,TRBV5-4,TGTGCCAGCAGCGGGAGAGTTAGAGCAAACAATGAGCAGTTCTTC,CASSGRVRANNEQFF
NA,TRBJ2-5,TRBD2,TRBV29-1,TGCAGCGTTGAATGGGGGGGTGGAGAGACCCAGTACTTC,CSVEWGGGETQYF
few,TRBJ2-7,NA,TRBV2,TGTGCCAGCAGTGATTGGCAGGGTTACCACGAGCAGTACTTC,CASSDWQGYHEQYF
NA,TRBJ1-3,NA,TRBV18,TGTGCCAGCTCACCGTCGAGGCAGGGTGTCGGAAACACCATATATTTT,CASSPSRQGVGNTIYF
NA,TRBJ1-1,TRBD1,TRBV5-6,TGTGCCAGCAGCTTGGCCGATCAGGGGGCGGTGAACACTGAAGCTTTCTTT,CASSLADQGAVNTEAFF
NA,TRBJ2-7,TRBD1,TRBV6-1,TGTGCCAGCAGTGAATTTGCCCGACAGGGGATCGACGAGCAGTACTTC,CASSEFARQGIDEQYF
NA,TRBJ2-2,TRBD2,TRBV27,TGTGCCAGCAGACCCTCAGCGGGGGCCTACACCGGGGAGCTGTTTTTT,CASRPSAGAYTGELFF
NA,TRBJ2-7,TRBD1,TRBV19,TGTGCCAGTAGTATCGGGCAGGGGGTATACGAGCAGTACTTC,CASSIGQGVYEQYF
NA,TRBJ2-5,TRBD2,TRBV24-1,TGTGCCACGGGTAGCGGGGGGGCCCAAGAGACCCAGTACTTC,CATGSGGAQETQYF
NA,TRBJ1-5,NA,TRBV25-1,TGTGCCAGCAGTGAATGGGAGGACCAGCCCCAGCATTTT,CASSEWEDQPQHF
NA,TRBJ1-1,TRBD1,TRBV7-2,TGTGCCAGCAGCTTAGTGGACAGGGTAACCACTGAAGCTTTCTTT,CASSLVDRVTTEAFF